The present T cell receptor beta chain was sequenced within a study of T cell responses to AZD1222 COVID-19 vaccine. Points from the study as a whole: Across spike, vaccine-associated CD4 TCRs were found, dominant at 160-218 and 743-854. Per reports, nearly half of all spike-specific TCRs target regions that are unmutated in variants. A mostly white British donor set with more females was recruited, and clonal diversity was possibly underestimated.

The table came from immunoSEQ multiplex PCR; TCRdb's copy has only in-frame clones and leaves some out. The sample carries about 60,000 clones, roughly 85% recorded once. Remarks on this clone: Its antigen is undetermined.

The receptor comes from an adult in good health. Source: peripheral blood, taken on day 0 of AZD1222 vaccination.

The CDR3 sequence is CASSLGPKNYEQYF. As DNA, the CDR3 is TGCGCCAGCAGCTTGGGTCCGAAAAACTACGAGCAGTACTTC. The V call is TRBV5-1, the J call TRBJ2-7; no clear D gene. Trimming took off 0 bases at V and 3 bases at J, with 10 bases between the two ends. The germline CDR1 and CDR2 sequences are SGHRS and YFSETQ. The CDR3 runs 14 residues.